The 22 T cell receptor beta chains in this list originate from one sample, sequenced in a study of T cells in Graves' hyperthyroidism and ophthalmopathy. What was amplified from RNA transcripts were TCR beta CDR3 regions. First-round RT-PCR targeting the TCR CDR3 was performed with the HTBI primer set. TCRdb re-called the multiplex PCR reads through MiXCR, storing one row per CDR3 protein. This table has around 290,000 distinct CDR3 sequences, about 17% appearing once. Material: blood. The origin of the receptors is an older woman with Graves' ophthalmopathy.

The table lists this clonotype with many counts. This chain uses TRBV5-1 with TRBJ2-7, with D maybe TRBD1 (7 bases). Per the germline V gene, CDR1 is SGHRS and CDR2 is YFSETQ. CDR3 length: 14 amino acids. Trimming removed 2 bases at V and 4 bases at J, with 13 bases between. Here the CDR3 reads CASSFGAGGYEQYF. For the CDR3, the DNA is TGCGCCAGCAGCTTCGGGGCAGGGGGGTACGAGCAGTACTTC.

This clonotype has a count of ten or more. DNA of the CDR3: TGTGCCAGCAGCTTACAAGGAGAGACCCAGTACTTC. It yields the protein CASSLQGETQYF. V usage is TRBV7-9 and J usage is TRBJ2-5; D is unclear. CDR1 SEHNR and CDR2 FQNEAQ come from the germline V gene (reference sequence). Between the trimmed V and J ends, which lost 2 bases and 4 bases, there was a span of 5 bases. There are 12 residues in the CDR3.

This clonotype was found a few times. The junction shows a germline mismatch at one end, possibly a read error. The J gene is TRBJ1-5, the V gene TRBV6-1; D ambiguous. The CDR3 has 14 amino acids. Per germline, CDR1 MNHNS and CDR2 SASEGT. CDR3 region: CTSSLDGTNQPQHF. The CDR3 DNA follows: TGTACCAGCAGCCTGGACGGAACCAATCAGCCCCAGCATTTT.

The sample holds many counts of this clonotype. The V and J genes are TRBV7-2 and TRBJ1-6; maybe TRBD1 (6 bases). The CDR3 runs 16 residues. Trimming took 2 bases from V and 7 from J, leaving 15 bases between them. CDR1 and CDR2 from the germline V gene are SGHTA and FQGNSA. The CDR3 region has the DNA TGTGCCAGCAGCTTATGGCAGGGGATCGGCAATTCACCCCTCCACTTT. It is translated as CASSLWQGIGNSPLHF.

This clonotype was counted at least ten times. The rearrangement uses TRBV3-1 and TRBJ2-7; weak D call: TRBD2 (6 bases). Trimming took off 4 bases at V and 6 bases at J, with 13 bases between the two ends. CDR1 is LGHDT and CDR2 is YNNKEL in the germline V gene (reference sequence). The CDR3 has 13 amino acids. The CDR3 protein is CASSLTEGIEQYF. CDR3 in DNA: TGTGCCAGCAGCCTCACGGAGGGGATCGAGCAGTACTTC.

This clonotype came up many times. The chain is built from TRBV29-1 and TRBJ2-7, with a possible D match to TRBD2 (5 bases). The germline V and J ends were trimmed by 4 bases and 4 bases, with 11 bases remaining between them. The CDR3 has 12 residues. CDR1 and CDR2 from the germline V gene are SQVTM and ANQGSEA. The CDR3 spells CSVASRGYEQYF. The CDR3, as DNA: TGCAGCGTTGCTTCCCGGGGATACGAGCAGTACTTC.

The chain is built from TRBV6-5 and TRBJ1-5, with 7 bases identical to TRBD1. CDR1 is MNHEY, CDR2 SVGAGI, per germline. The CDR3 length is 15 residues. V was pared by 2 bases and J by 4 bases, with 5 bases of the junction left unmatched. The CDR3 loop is CASSYGGTVNQPQHF. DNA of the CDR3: TGTGCCAGCAGTTACGGGGGGACAGTTAATCAGCCCCAGCATTTT.

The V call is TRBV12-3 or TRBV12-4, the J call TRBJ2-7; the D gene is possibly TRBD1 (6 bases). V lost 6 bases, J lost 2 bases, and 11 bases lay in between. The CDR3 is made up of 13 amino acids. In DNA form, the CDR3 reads TGTGCCAGCAGCTGGGGACATCCCTACGAGCAGTACTTC. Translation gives CASSWGHPYEQYF.

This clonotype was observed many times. The CDR3 spells CASSKNRGVETQYF. CDR3 DNA sequence: TGTGCCAGCAGCAAAAACAGGGGCGTAGAGACCCAGTACTTC. J is TRBJ2-5 and V is TRBV13, with 7 bases aligning to TRBD1. This CDR3 region has 14 residues. From germline, CDR1 is PRHDT and CDR2 FYEKMQ (reference sequence). Trimming removed 5 bases from V and 4 bases from J; junction bases left unmatched: 7.

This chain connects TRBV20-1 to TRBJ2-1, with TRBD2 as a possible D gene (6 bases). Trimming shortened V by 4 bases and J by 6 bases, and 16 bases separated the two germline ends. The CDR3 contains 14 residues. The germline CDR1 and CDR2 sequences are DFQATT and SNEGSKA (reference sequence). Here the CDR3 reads CSATRSGAFNEQFF. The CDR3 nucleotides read TGCAGTGCTACTCGCTCGGGAGCATTCAATGAGCAGTTCTTC.

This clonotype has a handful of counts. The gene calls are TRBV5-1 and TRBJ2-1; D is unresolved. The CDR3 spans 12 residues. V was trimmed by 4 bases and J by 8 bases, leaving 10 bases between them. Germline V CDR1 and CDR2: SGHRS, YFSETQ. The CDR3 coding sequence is TGCGCCAGCAGCGTGACATTCGATGAGCAGTTCTTC. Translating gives CASSVTFDEQFF.

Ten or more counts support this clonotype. CDR3 in amino acids: CAWSREGYGYTF. CDR3 bases: TGTGCCTGGAGCAGAGAGGGCTATGGCTACACCTTC. V usage is TRBV30 and J usage is TRBJ1-2; unclear D gene. The length of the CDR3 is 12 residues. Per the germline V gene, CDR1 is GTSNPN and CDR2 is SVGIG (reference sequence). V lost 3 bases to trimming and J lost 4 bases, with 9 bases between them.

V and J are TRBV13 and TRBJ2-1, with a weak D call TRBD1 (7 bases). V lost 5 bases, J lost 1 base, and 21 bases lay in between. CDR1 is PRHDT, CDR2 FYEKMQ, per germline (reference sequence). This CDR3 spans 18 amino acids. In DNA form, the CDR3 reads TGTGCCAGCAGCGCACAACTCGTCAGGGGGGCATCCTACAATGAGCAGTTCTTC. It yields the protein CASSAQLVRGASYNEQFF. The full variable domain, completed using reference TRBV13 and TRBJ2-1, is AAGVIQSPRHLIKEKRETATLKCYPIPRHDTVYWYQQGPGQDPQFLISFYEKMQSDKGSIPDRFSAQQFSDYHSELNMSSLELGDSALYFCASSAQLVRGASYNEQFFGPGTRLTVL.

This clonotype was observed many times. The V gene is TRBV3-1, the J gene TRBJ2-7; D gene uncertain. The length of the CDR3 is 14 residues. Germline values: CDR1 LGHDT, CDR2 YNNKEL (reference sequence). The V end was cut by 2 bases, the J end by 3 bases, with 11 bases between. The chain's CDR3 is CASSQYFSNYEQYF. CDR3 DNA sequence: TGTGCCAGCAGCCAATATTTTTCGAACTACGAGCAGTACTTC.

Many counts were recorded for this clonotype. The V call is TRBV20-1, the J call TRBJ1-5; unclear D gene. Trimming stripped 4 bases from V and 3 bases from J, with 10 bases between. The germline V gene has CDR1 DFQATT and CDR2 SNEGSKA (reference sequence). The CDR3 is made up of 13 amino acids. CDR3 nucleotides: TGCAGTGCTAACGGGGTTCCCAATCAGCCCCAGCATTTT. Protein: CSANGVPNQPQHF.

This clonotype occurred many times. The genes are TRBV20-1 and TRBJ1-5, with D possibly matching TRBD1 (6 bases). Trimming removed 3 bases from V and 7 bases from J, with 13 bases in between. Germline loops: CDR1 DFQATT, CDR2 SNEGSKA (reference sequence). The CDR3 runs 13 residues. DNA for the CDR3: TGCAGTGCTAGTTCGGGGGCTGGACAGCCCCAGCATTTT. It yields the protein CSASSGAGQPQHF.

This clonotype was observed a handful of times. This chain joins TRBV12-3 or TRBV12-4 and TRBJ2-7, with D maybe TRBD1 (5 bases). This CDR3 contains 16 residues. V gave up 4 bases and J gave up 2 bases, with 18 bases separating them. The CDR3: CASSYGPTAQTYEQYF. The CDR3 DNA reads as TGTGCCAGCAGTTACGGACCGACAGCACAAACCTACGAGCAGTACTTC.

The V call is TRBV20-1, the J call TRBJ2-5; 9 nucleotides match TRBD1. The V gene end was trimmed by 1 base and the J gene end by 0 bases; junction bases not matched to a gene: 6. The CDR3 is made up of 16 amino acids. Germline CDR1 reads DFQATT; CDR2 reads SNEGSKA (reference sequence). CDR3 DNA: TGCAGTGCTAGAGCGGGGGACAGGGCAAACCAAGAGACCCAGTACTTC. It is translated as CSARAGDRANQETQYF.

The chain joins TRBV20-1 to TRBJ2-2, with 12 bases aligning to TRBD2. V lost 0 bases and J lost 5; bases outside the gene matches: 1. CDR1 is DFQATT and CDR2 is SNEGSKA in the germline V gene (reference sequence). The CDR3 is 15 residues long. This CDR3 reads CSAREGLAGTGELFF. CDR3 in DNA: TGCAGTGCTAGAGAAGGACTAGCGGGGACCGGGGAGCTGTTTTTT.

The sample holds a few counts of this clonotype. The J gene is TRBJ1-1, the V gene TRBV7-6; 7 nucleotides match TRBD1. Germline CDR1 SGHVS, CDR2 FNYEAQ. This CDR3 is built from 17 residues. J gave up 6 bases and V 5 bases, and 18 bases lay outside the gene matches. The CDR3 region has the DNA TGTGCCAGCAGCCCCCGGGAGGGGGCAATGACGATCGCTGAAGCTTTCTTT. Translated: CASSPREGAMTIAEAFF.

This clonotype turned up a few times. Written as DNA, the CDR3 is TGTGCCAGCAGTGAATCTAGACAGGGGGCGTCCCGAGGCTACACCTTC. Translated, it gives CASSESRQGASRGYTF. The chain joins TRBV2 to TRBJ1-2; 10 nucleotides match TRBD1. This CDR3 is built from 16 residues. J gave up 8 bases and V 2 bases, and 11 bases lay outside the gene matches. Germline CDR1 and CDR2: SNHLY and FYNNEI.

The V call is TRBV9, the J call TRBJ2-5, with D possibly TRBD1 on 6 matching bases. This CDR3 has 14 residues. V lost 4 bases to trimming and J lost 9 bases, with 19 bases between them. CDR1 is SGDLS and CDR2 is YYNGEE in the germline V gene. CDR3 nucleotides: TGTGCCAGCAGCAATAACAGGGAAGATAGGGCCCAGTACTTC. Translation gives CASSNNREDRAQYF. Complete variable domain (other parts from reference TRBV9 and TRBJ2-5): DSGVTQTPKHLITATGQRVTLRCSPRSGDLSVYWYQQSLDQGLQFLIQYYNGEERAKGNILERFSAQQFPDLHSELNLSSLELGDSALYFCASSNNREDRAQYFGPGTRLLVL.